A selection of T cell receptor beta chains follows, all from one sample in a study of T cells expressing NK-cell markers. TCRdb re-called the 5' RACE reads and gives one entry per CDR3 protein, without DNA. This listing includes 350,000 to 450,000 distinct CDR3 sequences. Sample: blood T cells: a sorted CD56 or NKG2C T cell subset, CD4+ or CD8+ T cells, or bulk PBMC T cells (not recorded which). The receptors were gathered from a man aged 18-75 years in good health. CDR3s include the opening cysteine and the closing phenylalanine or tryptophan. Each record gives: J gene, V gene, CDR3 protein.

j_call: TRBJ2-1; v_call: TRBV20-1; cdr3_aa: CSARSQGGFLQFF
j_call: TRBJ2-5; v_call: TRBV3-1; cdr3_aa: CASSPRVLKETQYF
j_call: TRBJ1-4; v_call: TRBV10-3; cdr3_aa: CAISESGRGRSGEKLFF
j_call: TRBJ2-5; v_call: TRBV27; cdr3_aa: CASSSRAGGETQYF
j_call: TRBJ2-5; v_call: TRBV20-1; cdr3_aa: CSARVGTGAREAQYF
j_call: TRBJ2-1; v_call: TRBV29-1; cdr3_aa: CSVRRQGANYNEQFF
j_call: TRBJ2-3; v_call: TRBV6-5; cdr3_aa: CASSYSGGASDTQYF
j_call: TRBJ2-5; v_call: TRBV6-1; cdr3_aa: CASTPRGVGGETQYF
j_call: TRBJ1-2; v_call: TRBV20-1; cdr3_aa: CSARTGTTNGYTF
j_call: TRBJ2-7; v_call: TRBV6-1; cdr3_aa: CASKGQESSYEQYF
j_call: TRBJ2-5; v_call: TRBV24-1; cdr3_aa: CATSETGVLWETQYF
j_call: TRBJ2-7; v_call: TRBV12-3/TRBV12-4; cdr3_aa: CASSLELANEQYF
j_call: TRBJ2-7; v_call: TRBV7-2; cdr3_aa: CASSTSGTSPYEQYF
j_call: TRBJ1-4; v_call: TRBV5-1; cdr3_aa: CASSVGGTSTNEKLFF
j_call: TRBJ2-3; v_call: TRBV21-1; cdr3_aa: CASSKGLADVADTQYF
j_call: TRBJ2-1; v_call: TRBV6-1; cdr3_aa: CASSEGGHSYNEQFF
j_call: TRBJ1-1; v_call: TRBV6-1; cdr3_aa: CAIKYWGNTEAFF
j_call: TRBJ1-1; v_call: TRBV4-1; cdr3_aa: CASSRLGQNTEAFF
j_call: TRBJ1-6; v_call: TRBV21-1; cdr3_aa: CASSKTLGQGGNNSPLHF
j_call: TRBJ2-3; v_call: TRBV2; cdr3_aa: CASSEEFSDSPTQYF
j_call: TRBJ2-1; v_call: TRBV10-3; cdr3_aa: CAISGLAGIFTYNEQFF
j_call: TRBJ1-2; v_call: TRBV12-3/TRBV12-4; cdr3_aa: CASSSQTGRDGYTF
j_call: TRBJ2-5; v_call: TRBV15; cdr3_aa: CATSPTSPVKTQYF
j_call: TRBJ1-2; v_call: TRBV12-3/TRBV12-4; cdr3_aa: CASRREWHYGYTF
j_call: TRBJ1-1; v_call: TRBV6-2/TRBV6-3; cdr3_aa: CASRPDGMNTEAFF
j_call: TRBJ1-5; v_call: TRBV18; cdr3_aa: CASSPSYRDNQPQHF
j_call: TRBJ2-1; v_call: TRBV3-1; cdr3_aa: CASSQGSSYNEQFF
j_call: TRBJ1-2; v_call: TRBV10-3; cdr3_aa: CAISAPGQGAYGYTF
j_call: TRBJ2-7; v_call: TRBV20-1; cdr3_aa: CSARVPGQRTSYEQYF
j_call: TRBJ2-3; v_call: TRBV12-3/TRBV12-4; cdr3_aa: CASSLEGKSTDTQYF
j_call: TRBJ2-3; v_call: TRBV3-1; cdr3_aa: CASSHRPGFRTDTQYF
j_call: TRBJ1-2; v_call: TRBV2; cdr3_aa: CASSPRTAPYGYTF
j_call: TRBJ2-7; v_call: TRBV6-5; cdr3_aa: CASSYTASYEQYF
j_call: TRBJ2-3; v_call: TRBV5-1; cdr3_aa: CASSIQTGRNTDTQYF
j_call: TRBJ2-4; v_call: TRBV5-5; cdr3_aa: CASSHLKNIQYF
j_call: TRBJ2-4; v_call: TRBV27; cdr3_aa: CASSLGDKNIQYF
j_call: TRBJ2-5; v_call: TRBV18; cdr3_aa: CASSPTGRQETQYF
j_call: TRBJ2-6; v_call: TRBV5-1; cdr3_aa: CASSLVGVGANVLTF
j_call: TRBJ1-1; v_call: TRBV25-1; cdr3_aa: CASSDPTGTNTEAFF
j_call: TRBJ1-1; v_call: TRBV5-1; cdr3_aa: CASSLGNREWINTEAFF
j_call: TRBJ2-3; v_call: TRBV20-1; cdr3_aa: CSAFRGGTSVDTQYF
j_call: TRBJ2-2; v_call: TRBV12-3/TRBV12-4; cdr3_aa: CASRGFRGGAAGELFF
j_call: TRBJ2-4; v_call: TRBV5-1; cdr3_aa: CASSFSSDQNIQYF
j_call: TRBJ2-2; v_call: TRBV11-3; cdr3_aa: CASSSAGANTGELFF
j_call: TRBJ2-1; v_call: TRBV7-8; cdr3_aa: CASSPGGQGNEQFF
j_call: TRBJ1-5; v_call: TRBV6-6; cdr3_aa: CASRRGQPQHF
j_call: TRBJ2-1; v_call: TRBV12-3/TRBV12-4; cdr3_aa: CASSPDRNYNEQFF
j_call: TRBJ2-3; v_call: TRBV27; cdr3_aa: CASSPIGGVNTDTQYF
j_call: TRBJ2-1; v_call: TRBV6-6; cdr3_aa: CASSYLLDSFF
j_call: TRBJ1-1; v_call: TRBV7-3; cdr3_aa: CASSLIHANTEAFF
j_call: TRBJ1-1; v_call: TRBV11-2; cdr3_aa: CASSLLGQAENTEAFF
j_call: TRBJ2-3; v_call: TRBV18; cdr3_aa: CASSRGGEGAQYF
j_call: TRBJ1-2; v_call: TRBV12-3/TRBV12-4; cdr3_aa: CASSLKNYGYTF
j_call: TRBJ2-6; v_call: TRBV14; cdr3_aa: CASSQASPGANVLTF
j_call: TRBJ1-2; v_call: TRBV2; cdr3_aa: CASIADGGFHNYGYTF
j_call: TRBJ1-2; v_call: TRBV15; cdr3_aa: CATSGRDRVLDGYTF
j_call: TRBJ2-1; v_call: TRBV7-2; cdr3_aa: CASSLARRGNNEQFF
j_call: TRBJ2-7; v_call: TRBV20-1; cdr3_aa: CSAIKTGVYEQYF
j_call: TRBJ2-5; v_call: TRBV2; cdr3_aa: CASSRHRTVRQTQYF